This is a list of T cell receptor beta chains from one sample in a study of identical twins. TCRdb re-derived calls from the 5' RACE reads in MiXCR, one entry per CDR3 protein. This sample has approximately 500,000 distinct CDR3 sequences, with 20% to 30% found just once. Separately, the same data were catalogued under a study of T cells expressing NK-cell markers.

The sequencing sample was made of CD4+ T cells sorted from blood. These receptor sequences come from a woman between 18 and 30 years old in good health. CDR3s leave out the opening cysteine and the closing phenylalanine or tryptophan.

TRBJ2-7 TRBV20-1 SASPGQGTTYEQY
TRBJ2-7 TRBV6-2/TRBV6-3 ASGGRRPYEQY
TRBJ2-7 TRBV12-1 ASSHPEEVSREQY
TRBJ1-4 TRBV4-3 ASSQADRDIEKLF
TRBJ2-2 TRBV10-3 AISESLSKSRTGELF
TRBJ1-3 TRBV9 ASSVLGSGNTIY
TRBJ1-2 TRBV5-1 ASSLGTASYGYT
TRBJ1-6 TRBV11-2 ASSLVYRGGSDSPLH
TRBJ2-3 TRBV10-3 AISGVGRSTRSTDTQY
TRBJ1-3 TRBV7-9 ASSLGSPNSGNTIY
TRBJ2-7 TRBV29-1 SVLSGTGYEQY
TRBJ2-2 TRBV5-1 ASSPGGQGYGELF
TRBJ2-3 TRBV25-1 ASSESRAGGLAGTDTQY